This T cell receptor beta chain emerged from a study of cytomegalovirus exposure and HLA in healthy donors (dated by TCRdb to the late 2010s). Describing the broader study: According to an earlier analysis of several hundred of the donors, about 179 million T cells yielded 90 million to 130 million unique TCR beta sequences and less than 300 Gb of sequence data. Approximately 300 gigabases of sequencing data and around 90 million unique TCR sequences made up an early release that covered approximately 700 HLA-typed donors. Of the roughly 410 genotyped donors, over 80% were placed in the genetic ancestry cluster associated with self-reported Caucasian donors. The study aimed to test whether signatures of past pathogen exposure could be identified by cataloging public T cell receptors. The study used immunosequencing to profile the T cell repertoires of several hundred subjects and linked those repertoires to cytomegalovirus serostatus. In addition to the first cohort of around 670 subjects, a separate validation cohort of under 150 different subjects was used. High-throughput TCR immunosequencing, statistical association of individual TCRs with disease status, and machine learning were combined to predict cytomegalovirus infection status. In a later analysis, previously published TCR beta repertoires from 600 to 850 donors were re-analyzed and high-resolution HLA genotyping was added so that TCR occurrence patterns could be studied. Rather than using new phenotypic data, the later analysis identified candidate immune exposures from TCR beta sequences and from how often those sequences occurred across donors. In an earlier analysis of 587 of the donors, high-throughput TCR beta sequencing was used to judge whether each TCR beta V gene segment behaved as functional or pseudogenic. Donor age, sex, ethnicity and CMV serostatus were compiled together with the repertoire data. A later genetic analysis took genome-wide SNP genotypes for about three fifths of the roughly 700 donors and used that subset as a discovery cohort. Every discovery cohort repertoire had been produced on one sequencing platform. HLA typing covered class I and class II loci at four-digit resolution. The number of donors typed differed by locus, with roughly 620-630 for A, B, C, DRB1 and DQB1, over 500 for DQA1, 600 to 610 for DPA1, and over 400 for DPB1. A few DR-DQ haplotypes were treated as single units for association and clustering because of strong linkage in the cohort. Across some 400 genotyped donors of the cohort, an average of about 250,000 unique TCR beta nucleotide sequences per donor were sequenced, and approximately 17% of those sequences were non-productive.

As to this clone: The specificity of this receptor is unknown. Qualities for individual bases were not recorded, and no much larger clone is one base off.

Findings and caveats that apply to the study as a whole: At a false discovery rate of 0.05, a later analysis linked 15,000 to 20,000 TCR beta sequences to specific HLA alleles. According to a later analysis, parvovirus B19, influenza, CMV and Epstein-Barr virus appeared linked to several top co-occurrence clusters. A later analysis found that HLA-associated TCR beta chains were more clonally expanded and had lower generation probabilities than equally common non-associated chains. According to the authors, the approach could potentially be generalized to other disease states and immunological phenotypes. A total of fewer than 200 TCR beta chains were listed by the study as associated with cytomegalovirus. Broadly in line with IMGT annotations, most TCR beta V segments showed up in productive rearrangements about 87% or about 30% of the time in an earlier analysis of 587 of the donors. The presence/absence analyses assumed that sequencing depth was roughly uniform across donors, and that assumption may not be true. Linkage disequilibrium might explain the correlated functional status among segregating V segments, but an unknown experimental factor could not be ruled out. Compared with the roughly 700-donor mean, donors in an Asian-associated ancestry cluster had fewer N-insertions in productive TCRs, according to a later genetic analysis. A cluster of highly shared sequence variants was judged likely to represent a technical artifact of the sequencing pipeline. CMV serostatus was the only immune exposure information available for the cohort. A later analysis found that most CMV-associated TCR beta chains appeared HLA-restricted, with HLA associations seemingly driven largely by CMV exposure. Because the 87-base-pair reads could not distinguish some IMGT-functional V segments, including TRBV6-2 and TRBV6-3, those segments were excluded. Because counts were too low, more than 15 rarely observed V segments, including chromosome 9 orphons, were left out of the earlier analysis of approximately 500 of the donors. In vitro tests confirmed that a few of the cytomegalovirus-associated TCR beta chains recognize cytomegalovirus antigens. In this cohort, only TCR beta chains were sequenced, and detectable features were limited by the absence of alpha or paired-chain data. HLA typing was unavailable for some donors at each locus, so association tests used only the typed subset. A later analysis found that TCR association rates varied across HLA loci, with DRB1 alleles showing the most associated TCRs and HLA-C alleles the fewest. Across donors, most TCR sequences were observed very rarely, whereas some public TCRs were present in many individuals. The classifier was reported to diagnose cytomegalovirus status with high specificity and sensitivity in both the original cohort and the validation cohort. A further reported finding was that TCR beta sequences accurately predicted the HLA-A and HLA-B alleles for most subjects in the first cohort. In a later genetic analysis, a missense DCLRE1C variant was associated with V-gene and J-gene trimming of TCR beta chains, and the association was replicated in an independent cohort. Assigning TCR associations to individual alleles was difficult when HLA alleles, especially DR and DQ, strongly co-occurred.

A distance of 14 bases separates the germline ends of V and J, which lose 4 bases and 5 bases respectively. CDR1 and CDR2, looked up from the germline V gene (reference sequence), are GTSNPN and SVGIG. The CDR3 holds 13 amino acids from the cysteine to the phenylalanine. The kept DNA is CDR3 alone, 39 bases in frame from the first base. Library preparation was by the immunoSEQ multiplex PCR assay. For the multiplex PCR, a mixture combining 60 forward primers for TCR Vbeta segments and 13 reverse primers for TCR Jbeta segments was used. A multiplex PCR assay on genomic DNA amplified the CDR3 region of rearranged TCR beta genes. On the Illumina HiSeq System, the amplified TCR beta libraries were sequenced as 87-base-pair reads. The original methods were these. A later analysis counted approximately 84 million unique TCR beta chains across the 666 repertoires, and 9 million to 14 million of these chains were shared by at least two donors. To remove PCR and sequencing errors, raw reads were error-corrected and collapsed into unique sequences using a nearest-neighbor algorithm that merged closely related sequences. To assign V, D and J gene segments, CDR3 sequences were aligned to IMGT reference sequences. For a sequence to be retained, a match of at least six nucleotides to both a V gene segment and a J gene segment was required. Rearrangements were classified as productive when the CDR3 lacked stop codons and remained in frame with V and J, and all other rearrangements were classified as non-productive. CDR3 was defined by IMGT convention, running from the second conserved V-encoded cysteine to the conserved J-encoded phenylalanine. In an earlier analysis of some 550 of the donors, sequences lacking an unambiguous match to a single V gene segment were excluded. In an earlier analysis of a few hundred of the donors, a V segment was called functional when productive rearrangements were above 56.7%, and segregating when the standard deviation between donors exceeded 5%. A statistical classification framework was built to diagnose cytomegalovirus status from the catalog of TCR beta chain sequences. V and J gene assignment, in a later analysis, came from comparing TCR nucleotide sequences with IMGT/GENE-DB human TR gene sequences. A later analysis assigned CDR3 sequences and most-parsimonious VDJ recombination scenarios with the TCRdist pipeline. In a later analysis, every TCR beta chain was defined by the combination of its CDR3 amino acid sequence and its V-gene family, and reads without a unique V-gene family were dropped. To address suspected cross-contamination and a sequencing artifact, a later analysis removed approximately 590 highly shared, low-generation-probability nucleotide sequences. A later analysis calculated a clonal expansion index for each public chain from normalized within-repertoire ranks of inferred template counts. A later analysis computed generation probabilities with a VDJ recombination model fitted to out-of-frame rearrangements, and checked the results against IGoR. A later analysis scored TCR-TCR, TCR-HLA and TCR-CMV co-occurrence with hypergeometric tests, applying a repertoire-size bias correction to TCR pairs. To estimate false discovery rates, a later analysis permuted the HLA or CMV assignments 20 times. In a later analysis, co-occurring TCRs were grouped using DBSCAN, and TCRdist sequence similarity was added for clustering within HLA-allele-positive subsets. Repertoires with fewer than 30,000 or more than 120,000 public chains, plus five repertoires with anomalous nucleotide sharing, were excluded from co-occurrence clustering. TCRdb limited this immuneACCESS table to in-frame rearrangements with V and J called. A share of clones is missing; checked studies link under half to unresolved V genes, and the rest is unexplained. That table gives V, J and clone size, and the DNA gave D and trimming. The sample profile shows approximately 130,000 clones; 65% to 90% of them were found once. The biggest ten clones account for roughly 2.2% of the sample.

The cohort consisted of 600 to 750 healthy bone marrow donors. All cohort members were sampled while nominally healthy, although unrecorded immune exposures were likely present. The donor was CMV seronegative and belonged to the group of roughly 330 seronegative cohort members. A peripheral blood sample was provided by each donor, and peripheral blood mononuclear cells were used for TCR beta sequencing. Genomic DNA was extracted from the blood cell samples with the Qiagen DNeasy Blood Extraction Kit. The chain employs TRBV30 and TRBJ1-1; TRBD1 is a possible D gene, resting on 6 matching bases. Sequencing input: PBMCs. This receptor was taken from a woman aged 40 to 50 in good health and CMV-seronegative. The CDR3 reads CAWTGGGQTEAFF. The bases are TGTGCCTGGACTGGGGGGGGGCAGACTGAAGCTTTCTTT.